This TCR beta chain was sequenced for a study of cytomegalovirus exposure and HLA in healthy donors. This clone was found a few times. Its antigen remains unknown. This CDR3 comprises 14 residues. Trimming took off 6 bases at V and 1 base at J, with 10 bases between the two ends. The V gene's germline CDR1 is SGDLS and CDR2 YYNGEE. Points from the study as a whole: Reported findings show TCR beta sequences accurately forecast HLA-A and HLA-B alleles in most subjects. The number of N-insertions in an Asian-associated ancestry cluster was reportedly below the roughly 620-donor mean in a later analysis.

The PCR used 60 Vbeta and 13 Jbeta primers. Sequenced by immunoSEQ multiplex PCR; TCRdb stores in-frame clones only, minus some. The sample lists some 190,000 clones, about 79% occurring once. This clonotype was obtained from a man between 18 and 29 years old in good health and CMV-seronegative. Sequenced material: PBMCs. The J gene is TRBJ2-2, the V gene TRBV9, with D perhaps TRBD1 (5 bases). The CDR3 loop reads CASNGQGNTGELFF. The CDR3 DNA reads TGTGCCAGCAATGGGCAGGGGAACACCGGGGAGCTGTTTTTT.